This TCR beta chain was recorded in a study of cytomegalovirus exposure and HLA in healthy donors. Whole-study results and caveats: A later analysis by the authors found several of the most significant clusters apparently linked to common viral pathogens. It was confirmed in vitro that a few of the CMV-associated chains were specific for CMV antigens. Most TCR sequences were uncommon, yet certain public TCRs appeared in many donors. Immune exposure information available was restricted to CMV serostatus.

Per the germline V gene, CDR1 is SSHAT and CDR2 is FNYEAQ (reference sequence). This CDR3 has 14 amino acids. The PCR had 60 Vbeta and 13 Jbeta primers. Assay used: immunoSEQ multiplex PCR; TCRdb lists only in-frame clones, some missing. The sample lists around 130,000 clones, approximately 91% occurring once. On this clone: Its antigen remains unidentified. Compared with germline, one end of the junction differs, possibly owing to a read error.

Sequencing used PBMCs. The chain uses TRBV7-7 and TRBJ2-2; TRBD2 is a possible D gene (6 bases). The receptor comes from a woman aged 40 to 50 in good health and CMV-seronegative. CDR3 nucleotides: TGTGCTAGCAGCTTAACGCGGGGTACCGGGGAGCTGTTTTTT. This encodes CASSLTRGTGELFF.